The 28 T cell receptor beta chains presented below share a single source sample, sequenced in a study of OX40 agonist ivuxolimab in advanced cancers. Data came from immunoSEQ multiplex PCR; TCRdb stores just in-frame clones and leaves some out. This table has fewer than 65,000 clones, about nine tenths appearing once. The sequencing used CD4+ or CD8+ T cells sorted from blood, collected in a trial of the OX40 agonist ivuxolimab. These receptors came from an adult with an advanced solid tumor such as melanoma, head and neck, liver or kidney cancer.

This clone was recorded once. This chain joins TRBV30 and TRBJ1-6; D is perhaps TRBD1 (6 bases). The CDR3 totals 16 residues. Germline CDR1 GTSNPN, CDR2 SVGIG (reference sequence). V lost 3 bases to trimming and J lost 7 bases, with 19 bases between them. CDR3 sequence: CAWRSSRQAQNSPLHF. CDR3 sequence (DNA): TGTGCCTGGAGGTCCTCTAGACAGGCCCAGAATTCACCCCTCCACTTT.

The genes are TRBV10-1 and TRBJ2-3; D not certain. The CDR3 consists of 14 residues. The V end lost 4 bases, the J end lost 3 bases, and 11 bases lay between the germline ends. In germline, CDR1 is WNHNN, CDR2 SYGVQD (reference sequence). The CDR3 loop is CASSGGPPTDTQYF. The CDR3 nucleotides are TGCGCCAGCAGTGGTGGACCACCGACAGATACGCAGTATTTT.

CDR3 DNA sequence: TGTGCCAGTAGTAAAGCTAGCGGGGCGTACAATGAGCAGTTCTTC. Protein product: CASSKASGAYNEQFF. This rearrangement joins TRBV19 to TRBJ2-1, with 9 bases aligning to TRBD2. This CDR3 comprises 15 residues. Trimming took 4 bases from V and 4 from J; bases not matched to a gene: 5. Germline V gene data show CDR1 as LNHDA and CDR2 as SQIVND (reference sequence).

The table lists this clone with a count of one. The J gene is TRBJ2-7, the V gene TRBV14, with 9 bases lining up with TRBD1. The CDR3 is made up of 15 amino acids. Germline V gene lookup returns CDR1 SGHDN and CDR2 FVKESK. V trimming: 4 bases; J trimming: 3 bases; junction bases outside the gene matches: 7. As DNA, the CDR3 is TGTGCCAGCAGCCCCGGGACAGGGAAGAACTACGAGCAGTACTTC. Its translation: CASSPGTGKNYEQYF.

This sequence joins TRBV28 and TRBJ1-5; D not certain. This CDR3 region has 12 residues. V was trimmed by 5 bases and J by 8 bases, leaving 10 bases between them. Germline CDR1 is MDHEN and CDR2 is SYDVKM. CDR3 nucleotide sequence: TGTGCCAGCAGTCTGCGGGAGGAGCCCCAGCATTTT. Translating it yields CASSLREEPQHF.

The V and J genes are TRBV5-1 and TRBJ2-7; 9 bases are shared with TRBD2. Unmatched junction bases numbered 6, after V lost 6 bases and J lost 2 bases. The length of the CDR3 is 14 residues. Germline-derived CDR1 and CDR2 are SGHRS and YFSETQ. The DNA of the CDR3 is TGCGCCAGCAAGTCCGCTAGCGGGACCTACGAGCAGTACTTC. It specifies CASKSASGTYEQYF.

In this sample, this clone turned up a few times. The rearrangement joins TRBV6-1 to TRBJ2-1; D perhaps matches TRBD2 (6 bases). V dropped 0 bases and J dropped 10 bases, with 16 bases sitting between them. The CDR3 has 15 residues. CDR1 is MNHNS, CDR2 SASEGT, per germline. The chain's CDR3 is CASSEAGMGRKEQFF. DNA of the CDR3: TGTGCCAGCAGTGAAGCGGGGATGGGGAGGAAAGAGCAGTTCTTC.

The gene calls are TRBV30 and TRBJ1-1; D remains ambiguous. V gave up 0 bases and J gave up 1 base, with 6 bases separating them. Germline CDR1 reads GTSNPN; CDR2 reads SVGIG (reference sequence). This CDR3 has 13 residues. CDR3: CAWSVGRNTEAFF. The CDR3 bases are TGTGCCTGGAGTGTAGGTAGGAACACTGAAGCTTTCTTT.

The gene calls are TRBV11-2 and TRBJ2-3; possible D gene TRBD2, 5 bases. The CDR3 sequence is 15 residues long. CDR1 and CDR2 (germline): SGHAT, FQNNGV. V lost 2 bases and J lost 5, with 14 bases in between. Here the CDR3 reads CASSLSPSGGDTQYF. The CDR3 DNA reads TGTGCCAGCAGCTTAAGCCCGAGCGGAGGAGATACGCAGTATTTT.

CDR3: CASSVGQNTEAFF. The CDR3 nucleotides are TGTGCCAGCAGCGTTGGACAGAACACTGAAGCTTTCTTT. This chain joins TRBV5-4 and TRBJ1-1, with D maybe TRBD1 (5 bases). Trimming shortened V by 4 bases and J by 1 base, and 8 bases separated the two germline ends. Germline-derived CDR1 and CDR2 are SGHNT and YYREEE (reference sequence). This CDR3 region has 13 residues.

This clone has just a few counts. The genes are TRBV7-9 and TRBJ2-7; D tentatively fits TRBD1 or TRBD2 (5 bases each). The germline V and J ends were trimmed by 5 bases and 5 bases, with 19 bases remaining between them. The V gene's germline CDR1 is SEHNR and CDR2 FQNEAQ (reference sequence). The CDR3 runs to 15 residues. The CDR3 DNA is TGTGCCAGCAGCCCGGACTGGGGCGGATTTAACGAGCAGTACTTC. Amino acid sequence: CASSPDWGGFNEQYF.

The chain joins TRBV29-1 to TRBJ2-5; D is uncertain. Looked up from germline, CDR1 is SQVTM and CDR2 is ANQGSEA. This CDR3 is built from 13 residues. Trimming left V 1 base short and J 1 base short, with 7 bases between. The CDR3 DNA follows: TGCAGCGTTGAAGGGAAGATCCAAGAGACCCAGTACTTC. Its protein product is CSVEGKIQETQYF.

CDR3 region: CASSLGGVSNTEAFF. For the CDR3, the DNA is TGTGCCAGCAGCTTGGGGGGGGTTTCGAACACTGAAGCTTTCTTT. The rearrangement links TRBV5-4 to TRBJ1-1; tentatively, D is TRBD1 (5 bases). Deletions cut 0 bases from V and 1 base from J, with 10 bases between. The CDR3 spans 15 residues. Germline V gene sequence: CDR1 SGHNT, CDR2 YYREEE (reference sequence).

The V call is TRBV18, the J call TRBJ1-3; 8 nucleotides match TRBD1. The CDR3 is 17 amino acids. Unmatched junction bases numbered 6, after V lost 2 bases and J lost 0 bases. Germline V lookup: CDR1 KGHSH, CDR2 LQKENI. CDR3 residues: CASSPRTGSSSGNTIYF. DNA for the CDR3: TGTGCCAGCTCACCAAGGACAGGGAGTTCCTCTGGAAACACCATATATTTT.

The chain joins TRBV4-1 to TRBJ2-7; 9 bases are shared with TRBD2. This CDR3 is built from 18 residues. CDR1 and CDR2 from the germline V gene are MGHRA and YSYEKL. V was clipped by 0 bases and J by 5 bases; unmatched bases: 14. The CDR3 reads CASSQEDLREGRPHEQYF. The CDR3 DNA reads as TGCGCCAGCAGCCAAGAAGATTTGCGGGAGGGCCGCCCACACGAGCAGTACTTC.

CDR3 coding DNA: TGTGCCAGCAGTGAAGTATTTCGGGGAACTGAAGCTTTCTTT. It translates to CASSEVFRGTEAFF. The V and J genes are TRBV6-1 and TRBJ1-1; D ambiguous. The CDR3 is 14 residues long. V was cut by 1 base and J by 5 bases, with 11 bases left in between. Germline V gene data show CDR1 as MNHNS and CDR2 as SASEGT.

This chain links TRBV19 with TRBJ1-4; the match to TRBD1 covers 11 bases. The CDR3 contains 14 residues. V gave up 5 bases and J gave up 8 bases; unmatched junction bases: 4. Germline CDR1 LNHDA, CDR2 SQIVND (reference sequence). CDR3 nucleotide sequence: TGTGCCAGTAGTCGGACAGGGGGCCGGGAAAAACTGTTTTTT. This sequence encodes CASSRTGGREKLFF.

This chain connects TRBV18 to TRBJ2-3; TRBD1 aligns across 8 bases. The CDR3 length is 15 residues. Looked up from germline, CDR1 is KGHSH and CDR2 is LQKENI. With 6 bases clipped from V and 6 bases from J, the junction kept 11 bases outside the gene matches. As DNA, the CDR3 is TGTGCCAGCTCCGCCGGACAGGGTATACGGGATACGCAGTATTTT. As protein: CASSAGQGIRDTQYF.

This chain joins TRBV19 and TRBJ2-4, with 8 bases matching TRBD2. The germline gives CDR1 LNHDA, CDR2 SQIVND (reference sequence). This CDR3 contains 14 residues. After removal of 8 bases from V and 7 bases from J, the junction contained 10 bases not matched to a gene. The CDR3 is CASDTGLGHNIQYF. In nucleotides, the CDR3 is TGTGCCAGTGACACGGGACTAGGACATAACATTCAGTACTTC.

This sequence joins TRBV7-9 and TRBJ2-1; TRBD2 matches 14 bases. The CDR3 covers 16 residues. Germline V gene lookup returns CDR1 SEHNR and CDR2 FQNEAQ (reference sequence). Trimming cost V 4 bases and J 7 bases; bases outside gene matches: 6. The CDR3 is CASSSTSGRAVNEQFF. The CDR3 bases are TGTGCCAGCAGCTCGACTAGCGGGAGGGCCGTAAATGAGCAGTTCTTC.

V and J are TRBV7-6 and TRBJ2-1; 11 nucleotides align to TRBD1. In germline, CDR1 is SGHVS, CDR2 FNYEAQ. The CDR3 contains 16 residues. The V and J ends lost 5 bases and 7 bases, in that order; junction bases with no gene match: 10. The CDR3, as DNA: TGTGCCAGCAGCCGGGAACCGGGACAGGGGGAAAATGAGCAGTTCTTC. This codes for CASSREPGQGENEQFF.

V and J are TRBV7-3 and TRBJ2-5; TRBD1 matches 10 bases. The CDR3 extends over 13 amino acids. Trimming took 11 bases from V and 4 from J; bases not matched to a gene: 7. Germline assignment: CDR1 SGHTA and CDR2 FQGTGA. The CDR3 coding sequence is TGTGCCTTACGGGACAGGGGTGGAGAGACCCAGTACTTC. Its protein product is CALRDRGGETQYF. Full variable domain (missing parts from reference TRBV7-3 and TRBJ2-5): GAGVSQTPSNKVTEKGKYVELRCDPISGHTALYWYRQSLGQGPEFLIYFQGTGAADDSGLPNDRFFAVRPEGSVSTLKIQRTERGDSAVYLCALRDRGGETQYFGPGTRLLVL.

The CDR3 coding sequence is TGTGCCAGCAGCCTTTCTCATACGGAACAGACTGAAGCTTTCTTT. Protein sequence: CASSLSHTEQTEAFF. The rearrangement links TRBV6-6 to TRBJ1-1; D gene uncertain. In germline, CDR1 is MNHNY, CDR2 SVGAGI (reference sequence). Trimming left V 6 bases short and J 5 bases short, with 19 bases between. The CDR3 runs 15 residues.

The chain carries TRBV28 and TRBJ2-5; weak D call: TRBD2 (5 bases). V was clipped by 5 bases and J by 5 bases, with 12 bases between them. Germline V CDR1 and CDR2: MDHEN, SYDVKM. The CDR3 covers 13 residues. The CDR3 coding sequence is TGTGCCAGCAGTCCTAACGGCGGGGAGACCCAGTACTTC. Its translation is CASSPNGGETQYF.

The chain has TRBV7-8 and TRBJ2-1, with D perhaps matching TRBD2 (6 bases). Germline CDR1 reads SGHVS; CDR2 reads FQNEAQ. The CDR3 runs 15 residues. The ends were cut back, 2 bases at V and 0 bases at J, with 8 bases in the middle. CDR3 DNA: TGTGCCAGCAGCTTAAGGGAGGACTCCTACAATGAGCAGTTCTTC. Amino acid sequence: CASSLREDSYNEQFF.

The V and J genes are TRBV10-3 and TRBJ1-4; no clear D. CDR1 ENHRY and CDR2 SYGVKD come from the germline V gene. The CDR3 has 18 residues. Trimming shortened V by 0 bases and J by 0 bases, and 14 bases separated the two germline ends. The CDR3 DNA reads as TGTGCCATCAGTGAGTCAAGTCACAGAAAATCAACTAATGAAAAACTGTTTTTT. Translated: CAISESSHRKSTNEKLFF.

V gene TRBV6-1 combines with J gene TRBJ1-5; perhaps TRBD1 as D (6 bases). There are 14 residues in the CDR3. Germline CDR1 reads MNHNS; CDR2 reads SASEGT. The ends were cut back, 8 bases at V and 4 bases at J, with 15 bases in the middle. The CDR3 sequence is CASVRGAGNQPQHF. The CDR3 DNA sequence: TGTGCCAGCGTCCGGGGGGCGGGGAATCAGCCCCAGCATTTT.

This clone was seen a few times. The chain couples TRBV5-1 to TRBJ2-3; TRBD2 matches at 10 bases. Germline trimming cut 1 base from V and 3 bases from J; bases unmatched to any gene: 2. The CDR3 loop spans 15 amino acids. In germline, CDR1 is SGHRS, CDR2 YFSETQ. This CDR3 is CASSLPSGRTDTQYF. The CDR3 coding sequence is TGCGCCAGCAGCTTGCCTAGCGGGAGAACAGATACGCAGTATTTT.